These T cell receptor beta chains were read from a single sample in a study of T cells after yellow fever vaccination. Via MiXCR, TCRdb re-called the 5' RACE reads, giving one row per CDR3 protein. This table has 300,000 to 400,000 distinct CDR3 sequences, about 4% appearing once. This sample comprised PBMCs, obtained 5 days after the yellow fever booster vaccination. The receptor source for this set is a man between 18 and 35 years old who received the YFV17D yellow fever vaccine. Both conserved end residues are part of each CDR3. The D gene is left open where the match is weak. The listing skips clone size in some rows; elsewhere it reads once, few, many or a size class.

>TRBV4-1|few|16|TRBD1
CASSQDSLTGGSGYTF
>TRBV5-1|many|17|TRBD1
CASSLKTTGTVTETQYF
>TRBV7-2|NA|19|TRBD2
CASSLPLVGGGGRIGELFF
>TRBV20-1|few|13|TRBD1
CSAPLRGLHGYTF
>TRBV5-6|few|18|NA
CASTPSGTKSENTGELFF
>TRBV10-3|many|17|NA
CAISEAGTGRTNTEAFF
>TRBV6-4|many|13|NA
CASSEGSNQPQHF
>TRBV20-1|NA|12|NA
CSAFWPGDTQYF
>TRBV7-2|many|17|NA
CASSLAPLLQGFDEQFF
>TRBV6-4|NA|14|TRBD1
CASSAERGLNEQFF
>TRBV6-5|many|13|NA
CASSYGGRTEAFF
>TRBV27|many|15|NA
CASTQVHRENTEAFF
>TRBV4-3|few|13|NA
CASSQEDGSPLHF
>TRBV5-1|NA|15|NA
CASSPTDAWAGELFF
>TRBV14|few|14|NA
CASSQASVQETQYF
>TRBV7-3|many|14|NA
CASSPRGFPETQYF
>TRBV3-1|NA|15|NA
CASSQAGAAGNTIYF
>TRBV6-4|NA|14|NA
CASRDPIAKNIQYF
>TRBV18|NA|17|TRBD1
CASSLSTGGNGANVLTF